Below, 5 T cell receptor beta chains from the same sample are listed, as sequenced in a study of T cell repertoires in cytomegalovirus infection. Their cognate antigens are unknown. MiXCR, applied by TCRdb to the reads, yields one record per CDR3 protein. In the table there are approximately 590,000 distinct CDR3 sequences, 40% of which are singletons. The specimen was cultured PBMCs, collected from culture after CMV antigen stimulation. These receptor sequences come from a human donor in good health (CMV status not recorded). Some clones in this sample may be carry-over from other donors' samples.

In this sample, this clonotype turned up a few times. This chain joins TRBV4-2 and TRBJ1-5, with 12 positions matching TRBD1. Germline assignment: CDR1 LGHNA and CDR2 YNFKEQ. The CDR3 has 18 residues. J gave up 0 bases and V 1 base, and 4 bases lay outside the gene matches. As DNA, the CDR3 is TGTGCCAGCAGCCAAGGAGGGACAGGGGGCCATAGCAATCAGCCCCAGCATTTT. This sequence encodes CASSQGGTGGHSNQPQHF.

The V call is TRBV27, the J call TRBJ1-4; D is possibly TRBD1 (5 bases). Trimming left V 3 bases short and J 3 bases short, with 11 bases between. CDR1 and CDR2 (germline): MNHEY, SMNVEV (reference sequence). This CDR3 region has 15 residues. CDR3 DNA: TGTGCCAGCAGTTTCTCAAGGGGAGCTAATGAAAAACTGTTTTTT. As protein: CASSFSRGANEKLFF.

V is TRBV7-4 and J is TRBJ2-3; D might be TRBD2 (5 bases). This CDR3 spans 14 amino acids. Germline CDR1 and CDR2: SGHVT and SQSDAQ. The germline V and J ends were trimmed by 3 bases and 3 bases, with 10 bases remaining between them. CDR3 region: CASSFDGLTDTQYF. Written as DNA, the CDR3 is TGTGCCAGCAGCTTCGACGGACTGACAGATACGCAGTATTTT.

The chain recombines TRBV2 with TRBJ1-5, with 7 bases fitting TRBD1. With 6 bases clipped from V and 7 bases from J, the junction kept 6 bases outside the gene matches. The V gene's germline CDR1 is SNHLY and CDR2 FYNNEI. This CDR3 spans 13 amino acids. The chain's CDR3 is CASRPTGAQPQHF. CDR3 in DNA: TGTGCCAGCAGGCCAACAGGGGCACAGCCCCAGCATTTT.

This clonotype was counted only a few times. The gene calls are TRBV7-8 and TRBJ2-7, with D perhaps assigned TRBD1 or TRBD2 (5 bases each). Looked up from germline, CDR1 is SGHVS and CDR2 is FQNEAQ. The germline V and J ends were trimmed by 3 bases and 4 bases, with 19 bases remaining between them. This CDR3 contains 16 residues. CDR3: CASSLRSRGVPYEQYF. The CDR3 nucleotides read TGTGCCAGCAGCTTGCGGTCAAGGGGAGTTCCTTACGAGCAGTACTTC.